The text below deals with one TCR beta chain. Only in-frame clones appear in the TCRdb table, and some are missing; sequencing was by immunoSEQ multiplex PCR. The data show 200,000 to 250,000 clones, with approximately 84% seen just once and approximately 16% held by the top ten. This specimen comes from a study of blood T cell repertoires in COVID-19. Whole-study context: PBMCs, B-cell-depleted T cells, or T cells were the source of the cDNA or gDNA that made up the material.

All enrollees were roughly 18 to 90 years old and from about 24 US areas. CDR1 and CDR2 from the germline V gene are MGHDK and SYGVNS. V lost 6 bases and J lost 7; bases outside the gene matches: 11. The CDR3 is 16 residues long. The sequencing sample was made of PBMCs or T cells enriched from blood (not recorded which). The TCR sequence derives from a man aged 35 to 55 who had recovered from COVID-19. The rearrangement joins TRBV25-1 to TRBJ1-6; 8 nucleotides align to TRBD1. The CDR3 DNA is TGTGCCAGCAGGATGTGGGGACAGGTTCCAAATTCACCCCTCCACTTT. Translating gives CASRMWGQVPNSPLHF.